Each of the 13 T cell receptor beta chains below was sequenced from the same sample in a study of T cells after posttransplantation cyclophosphamide. Sequenced by immunoSEQ multiplex PCR; TCRdb stores in-frame clones only, minus some. Altogether just over 65,000 clones are present, around 95% being singletons, with the ten largest covering nearly 3%. Input material: PBMCs. The receptors were sampled from a woman under 40 in good health and a related stem cell transplant donor.

This chain links TRBV30 with TRBJ1-4; the D is unclear. The CDR3 loop spans 16 amino acids. Germline CDR1 and CDR2: GTSNPN and SVGIG (reference sequence). The V end lost 0 bases, the J end lost 0 bases, and 11 bases lay between the germline ends. CDR3 in DNA: TGTGCCTGGAGTGTCGGGTTCTACTCAACTAATGAAAAACTGTTTTTT. The encoded protein is CAWSVGFYSTNEKLFF.

The chain employs TRBV6-6 and TRBJ2-7; the D is unclear. Trimming took 2 bases from V and 3 from J, leaving 8 bases between them. The length of the CDR3 is 13 residues. Germline CDR1 reads MNHNY; CDR2 reads SVGAGI (reference sequence). Here the CDR3 reads CASSYETVYEQYF. DNA of the CDR3: TGTGCCAGCAGTTACGAGACGGTCTACGAGCAGTACTTC.

The rearrangement joins TRBV4-3 to TRBJ2-3; D might be TRBD1 (8 bases). This CDR3 has 18 residues. V lost 0 bases and J 4 bases, leaving 20 bases between the germline ends. CDR1 is LGHNA, CDR2 YSLEER, per germline. CDR3 loop: CASSQEGGSRGLADTQYF. CDR3 bases: TGCGCCAGCAGCCAAGAGGGAGGGTCCAGGGGGCTCGCAGATACGCAGTATTTT.

This chain connects TRBV27 to TRBJ2-5, with unresolved D. Germline CDR1 reads MNHEY; CDR2 reads SMNVEV (reference sequence). V dropped 7 bases and J dropped 1 base, with 4 bases sitting between them. This CDR3 has 11 amino acids. The CDR3 DNA reads TGTGCCAGCATCTTCCAAGAGACCCAGTACTTC. This encodes CASIFQETQYF.

The V call is TRBV6-5, the J call TRBJ2-3, with a tentative D call TRBD1 (6 bases). Germline loops: CDR1 MNHEY, CDR2 SVGAGI. The V end lost 6 bases, the J end lost 4 bases, and 11 bases lay between the germline ends. The CDR3 length is 13 residues. CDR3 nucleotide sequence: TGTGCCAGCAGCCGGACAGAGGCAGATACGCAGTATTTT. This sequence encodes CASSRTEADTQYF.

This chain connects TRBV18 to TRBJ1-1; TRBD1 matches at 10 bases. This CDR3 region has 15 residues. V shed 5 bases, J shed 2 bases, and the junction held 5 bases outside the gene matches. CDR1 and CDR2 (germline): KGHSH, LQKENI. CDR3 DNA: TGTGCCAGCTCAACTCGACAGGGGGCAAACACTGAAGCTTTCTTT. Translating it yields CASSTRQGANTEAFF.

This chain connects TRBV2 to TRBJ2-7; no firm D call. CDR3 length equals 12 residues. Germline lookup yields CDR1 SNHLY and CDR2 FYNNEI. V was pared by 7 bases and J by 3 bases, with 10 bases between. CDR3 loop: CASKVMRYEQYF. The CDR3 DNA sequence: TGTGCCAGCAAGGTTATGCGCTACGAGCAGTACTTC. The full variable domain, completed using reference TRBV2 and TRBJ2-7, is EPEVTQTPSHQVTQMGQEVILRCVPISNHLYFYWYRQILGQKVEFLVSFYNNEISEKSEIFDDQFSVERPDGSNFTLKIRSTKLEDSAMYFCASKVMRYEQYFGPGTRLTVT.

The rearrangement links TRBV11-3 to TRBJ2-7; D is ambiguous. Germline V gene data show CDR1 as SGHNT and CDR2 as YENEEA. V was pared by 2 bases and J by 3 bases, with 8 bases between. This CDR3 spans 13 amino acids. The CDR3 nucleotides read TGTGCCAGCAGCTTAAACAAATACTACGAGCAGTACTTC. Protein: CASSLNKYYEQYF. The full variable domain, its missing parts supplied by reference TRBV11-3 and TRBJ2-7, is EAGVVQSPRYKIIEKKQPVAFWCNPISGHNTLYWYLQNLGQGPELLIRYENEEAVDDSQLPKDRFSAERLKGVDSTLKIQPAELGDSAVYLCASSLNKYYEQYFGPGTRLTVT.

The V gene is TRBV7-2, the J gene TRBJ1-2; no definite D call. The CDR3 consists of 13 residues. Germline-derived CDR1 and CDR2 are SGHTA and FQGNSA. Trimming removed 2 bases at V and 8 bases at J, with 12 bases between. CDR3 nucleotides: TGTGCCAGCAGCTTACCCAGCCCCTCAGGCTACACCTTC. It translates to CASSLPSPSGYTF.

This clone turned up a few times. The chain has TRBV19 and TRBJ1-1, with D unresolved. The germline V and J ends were trimmed by 7 bases and 1 base, with 16 bases remaining between them. The CDR3 is 15 residues long. Germline CDR1 LNHDA, CDR2 SQIVND (reference sequence). The DNA of the CDR3 is TGTGCCAGTACCACAAGGTGGGGAGCGAACACTGAAGCTTTCTTT. It translates to CASTTRWGANTEAFF.

This clone was observed a single time. The chain employs TRBV27 and TRBJ2-1; a possible D gene is TRBD1 (6 bases). CDR3 length: 15 amino acids. Deletions cut 5 bases from V and 4 bases from J, with 15 bases between. CDR1 MNHEY and CDR2 SMNVEV come from the germline V gene (reference sequence). In DNA, the CDR3 is TGTGCCAGCAGTCGTGGGGGACAATCATACAATGAGCAGTTCTTC. This codes for CASSRGGQSYNEQFF.

The CDR3 DNA reads as TGTGCCAGCAGCATAACCCGACGGGACGAGCAGTACTTC. Protein: CASSITRRDEQYF. The chain joins TRBV7-6 to TRBJ2-7; D is undetermined. V dropped 5 bases and J dropped 5 bases, with 13 bases sitting between them. CDR1 and CDR2 from the germline V gene are SGHVS and FNYEAQ. CDR3 length: 13 residues.

The chain links TRBV5-6 to TRBJ2-2; D perhaps matches TRBD1 (6 bases). The CDR3 extends over 14 amino acids. Per germline, CDR1 SGHDT and CDR2 YYEEEE. V lost 0 bases and J 4 bases, leaving 7 bases between the germline ends. This chain's CDR3 is CASSLVRGTGELFF. CDR3 DNA sequence: TGTGCCAGCAGCTTGGTCAGGGGCACCGGGGAGCTGTTTTTT.